This TCR beta chain was sequenced in a study of cytomegalovirus exposure and HLA in healthy donors. Primers: 60 Vbeta forward and 13 Jbeta reverse. The table came from immunoSEQ multiplex PCR; TCRdb's copy has only in-frame clones and leaves some out. This sample has some 160,000 clones, with approximately 79% found just once. This CDR3 is 12 amino acids long. Germline CDR1 is SQVTM and CDR2 is ANQGSEA. Trimming left V 7 bases short and J 8 bases short, with 17 bases between. For this clone: Antigen specificity is unknown.

Study results and limitations: Prior analysis indicated that the majority of TCR beta V segments exhibited productivity approximately 87% or approximately 30% of the time. Prediction of most subjects' HLA-A and HLA-B alleles by TCR beta sequences was reportedly accurate.

This chain joins TRBV29-1 and TRBJ1-1; the D is unclear. The material sequenced was PBMCs. The clonotype was recovered from a woman aged 40-49 years in good health and CMV-seronegative. The CDR3 region has the DNA TGCAGCGCCAATCTTCTTGTACTCGAAGCTTTCTTT. Protein: CSANLLVLEAFF.